This TCR beta chain was found in a study of T cell changes during pregnancy in multiple sclerosis. CDR1 SGHDT and CDR2 YYEEEE come from the germline V gene. This CDR3 spans 14 amino acids. V gave up 2 bases and J gave up 3 bases; unmatched junction bases: 3. Measured with immunoSEQ multiplex PCR; TCRdb has only the in-frame clones, and not every one. Counted here are under 55,000 clones, less than 95% occurring once; the ten biggest clones make up roughly 0.33%. This chain connects TRBV5-6 to TRBJ2-7; 9 nucleotides align to TRBD2. This sample comprised CD4+ T cells from peripheral blood mononuclear cells, obtained in the third trimester of pregnancy. This clonotype was sampled from a female donor with multiple sclerosis, enrolled in a pregnancy study. The CDR3 here is CASSFRGRDYEQYF. The CDR3 DNA follows: TGTGCCAGCAGCTTTCGCGGGAGGGACTACGAGCAGTACTTC. Based on the CDR3 plus reference TRBV5-6 and TRBJ2-7, the full variable domain is DAGVTQSPTHLIKTRGQQVTLRCSPKSGHDTVSWYQQALGQGPQFIFQYYEEEERQRGNFPDRFSGHQFPNYSSELNVNALLLGDSALYLCASSFRGRDYEQYFGPGTRLTVT.